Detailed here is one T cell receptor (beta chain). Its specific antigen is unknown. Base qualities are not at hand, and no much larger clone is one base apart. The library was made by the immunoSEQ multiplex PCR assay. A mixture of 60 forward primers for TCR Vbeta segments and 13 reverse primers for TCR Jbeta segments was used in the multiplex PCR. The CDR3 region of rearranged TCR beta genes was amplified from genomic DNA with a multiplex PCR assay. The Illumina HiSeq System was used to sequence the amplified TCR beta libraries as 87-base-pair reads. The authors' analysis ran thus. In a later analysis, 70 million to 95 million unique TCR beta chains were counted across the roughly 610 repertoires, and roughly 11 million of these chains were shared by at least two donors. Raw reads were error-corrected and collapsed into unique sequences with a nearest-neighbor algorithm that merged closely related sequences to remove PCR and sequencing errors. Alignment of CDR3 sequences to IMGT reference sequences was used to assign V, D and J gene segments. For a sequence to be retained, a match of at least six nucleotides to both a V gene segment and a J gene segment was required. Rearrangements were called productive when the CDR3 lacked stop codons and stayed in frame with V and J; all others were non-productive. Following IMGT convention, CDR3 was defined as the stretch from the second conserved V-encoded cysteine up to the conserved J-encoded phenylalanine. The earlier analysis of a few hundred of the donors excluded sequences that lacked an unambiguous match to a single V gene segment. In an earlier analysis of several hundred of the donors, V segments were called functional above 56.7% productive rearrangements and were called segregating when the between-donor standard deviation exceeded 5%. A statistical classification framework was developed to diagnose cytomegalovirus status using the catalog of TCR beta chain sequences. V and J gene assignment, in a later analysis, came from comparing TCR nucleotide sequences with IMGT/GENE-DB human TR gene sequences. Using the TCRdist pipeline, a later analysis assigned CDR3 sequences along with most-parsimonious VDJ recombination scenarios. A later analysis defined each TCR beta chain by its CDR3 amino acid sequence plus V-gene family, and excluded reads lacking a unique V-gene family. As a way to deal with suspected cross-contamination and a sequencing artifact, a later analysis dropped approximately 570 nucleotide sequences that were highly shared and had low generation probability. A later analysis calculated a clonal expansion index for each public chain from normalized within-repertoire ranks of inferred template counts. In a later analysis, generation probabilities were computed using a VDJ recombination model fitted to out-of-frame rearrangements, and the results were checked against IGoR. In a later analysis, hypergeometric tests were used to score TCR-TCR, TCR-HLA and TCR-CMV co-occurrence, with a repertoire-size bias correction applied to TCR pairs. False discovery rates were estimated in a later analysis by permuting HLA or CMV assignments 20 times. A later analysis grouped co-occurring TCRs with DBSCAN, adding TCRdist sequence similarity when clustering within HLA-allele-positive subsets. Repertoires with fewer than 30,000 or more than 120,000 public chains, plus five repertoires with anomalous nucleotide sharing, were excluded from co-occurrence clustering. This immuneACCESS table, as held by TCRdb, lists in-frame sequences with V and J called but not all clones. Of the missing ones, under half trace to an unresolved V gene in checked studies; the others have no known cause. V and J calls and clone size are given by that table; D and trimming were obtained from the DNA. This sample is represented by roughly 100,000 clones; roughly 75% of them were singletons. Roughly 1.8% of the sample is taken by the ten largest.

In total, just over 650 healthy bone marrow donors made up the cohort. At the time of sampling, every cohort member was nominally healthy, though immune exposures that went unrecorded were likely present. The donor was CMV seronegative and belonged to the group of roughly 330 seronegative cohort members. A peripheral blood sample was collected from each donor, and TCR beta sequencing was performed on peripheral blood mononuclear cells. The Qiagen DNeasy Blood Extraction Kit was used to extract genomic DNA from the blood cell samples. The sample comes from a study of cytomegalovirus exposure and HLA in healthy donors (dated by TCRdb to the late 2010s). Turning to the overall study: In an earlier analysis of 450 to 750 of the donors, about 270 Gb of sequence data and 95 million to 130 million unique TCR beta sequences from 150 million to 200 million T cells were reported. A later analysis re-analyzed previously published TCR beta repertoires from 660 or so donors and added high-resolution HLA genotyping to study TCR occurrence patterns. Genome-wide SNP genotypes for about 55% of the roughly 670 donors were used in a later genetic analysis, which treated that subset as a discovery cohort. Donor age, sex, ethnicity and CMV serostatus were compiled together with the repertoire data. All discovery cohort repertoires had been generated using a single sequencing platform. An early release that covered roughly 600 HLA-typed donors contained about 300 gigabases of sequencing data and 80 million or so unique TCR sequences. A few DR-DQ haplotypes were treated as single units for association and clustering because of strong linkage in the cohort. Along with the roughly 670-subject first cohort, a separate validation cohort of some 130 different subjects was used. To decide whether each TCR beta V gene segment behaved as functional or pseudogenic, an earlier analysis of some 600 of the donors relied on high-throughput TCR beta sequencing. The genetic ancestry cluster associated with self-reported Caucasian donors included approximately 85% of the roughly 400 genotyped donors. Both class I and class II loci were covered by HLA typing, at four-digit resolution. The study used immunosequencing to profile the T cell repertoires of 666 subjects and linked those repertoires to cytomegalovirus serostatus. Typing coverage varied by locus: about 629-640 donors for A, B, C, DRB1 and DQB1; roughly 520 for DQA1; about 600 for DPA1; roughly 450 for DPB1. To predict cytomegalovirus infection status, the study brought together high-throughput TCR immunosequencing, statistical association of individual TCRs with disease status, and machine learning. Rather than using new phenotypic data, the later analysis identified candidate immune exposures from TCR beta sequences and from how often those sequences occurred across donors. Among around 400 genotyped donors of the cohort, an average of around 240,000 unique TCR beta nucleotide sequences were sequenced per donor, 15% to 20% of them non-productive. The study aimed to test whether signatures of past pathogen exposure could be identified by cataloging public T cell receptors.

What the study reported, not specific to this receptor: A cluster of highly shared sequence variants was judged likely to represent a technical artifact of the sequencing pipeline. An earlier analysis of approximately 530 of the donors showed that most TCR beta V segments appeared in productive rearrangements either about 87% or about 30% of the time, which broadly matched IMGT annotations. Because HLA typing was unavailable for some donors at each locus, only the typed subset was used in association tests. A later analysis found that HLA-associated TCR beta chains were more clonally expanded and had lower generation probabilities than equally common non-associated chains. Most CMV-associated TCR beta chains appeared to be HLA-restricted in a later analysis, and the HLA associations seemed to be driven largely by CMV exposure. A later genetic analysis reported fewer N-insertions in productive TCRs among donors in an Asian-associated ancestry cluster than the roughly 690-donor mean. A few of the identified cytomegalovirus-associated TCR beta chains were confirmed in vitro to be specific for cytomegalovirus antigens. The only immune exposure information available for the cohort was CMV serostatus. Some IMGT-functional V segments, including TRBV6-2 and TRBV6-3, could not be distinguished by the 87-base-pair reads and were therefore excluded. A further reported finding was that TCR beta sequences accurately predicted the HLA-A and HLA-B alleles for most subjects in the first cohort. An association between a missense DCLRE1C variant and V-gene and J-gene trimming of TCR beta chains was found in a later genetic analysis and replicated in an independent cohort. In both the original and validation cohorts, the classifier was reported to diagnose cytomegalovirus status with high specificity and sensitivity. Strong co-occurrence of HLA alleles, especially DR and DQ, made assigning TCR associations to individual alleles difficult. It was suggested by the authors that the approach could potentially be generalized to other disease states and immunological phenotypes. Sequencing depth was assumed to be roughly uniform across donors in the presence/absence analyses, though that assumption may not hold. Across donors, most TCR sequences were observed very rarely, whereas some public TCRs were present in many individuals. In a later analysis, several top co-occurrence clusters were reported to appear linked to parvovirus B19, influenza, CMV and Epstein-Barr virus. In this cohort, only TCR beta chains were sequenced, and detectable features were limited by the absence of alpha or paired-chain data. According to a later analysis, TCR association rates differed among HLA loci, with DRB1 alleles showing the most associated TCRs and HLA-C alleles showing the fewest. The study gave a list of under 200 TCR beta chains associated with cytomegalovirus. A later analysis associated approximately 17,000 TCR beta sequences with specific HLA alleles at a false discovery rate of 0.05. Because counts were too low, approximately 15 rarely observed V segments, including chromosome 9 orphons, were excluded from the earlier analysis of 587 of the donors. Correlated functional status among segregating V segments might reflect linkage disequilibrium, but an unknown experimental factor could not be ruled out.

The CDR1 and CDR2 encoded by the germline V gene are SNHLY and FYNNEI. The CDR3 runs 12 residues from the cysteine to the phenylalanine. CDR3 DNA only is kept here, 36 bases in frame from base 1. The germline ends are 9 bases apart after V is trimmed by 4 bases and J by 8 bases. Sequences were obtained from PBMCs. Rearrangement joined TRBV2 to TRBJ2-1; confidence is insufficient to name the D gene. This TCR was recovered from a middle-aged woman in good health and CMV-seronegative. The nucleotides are TGTGCCAGCAGTGTCCCCATCCATGAGCAGTTCTTC. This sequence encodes CASSVPIHEQFF. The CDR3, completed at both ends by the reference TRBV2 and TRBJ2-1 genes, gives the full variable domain EPEVTQTPSHQVTQMGQEVILRCVPISNHLYFYWYRQILGQKVEFLVSFYNNEISEKSEIFDDQFSVERPDGSNFTLKIRSTKLEDSAMYFCASSVPIHEQFFGPGTRLTVL.